The present entry profiles one T cell receptor beta chain with its context. Its antigen remains unidentified. The data were obtained in a study of cytomegalovirus exposure and HLA in healthy donors. Findings and caveats of the study: In an earlier analysis, about 90% or about 30%: the productive usage of most TCR beta V segments. Common viral pathogens (according to a later analysis) appeared linked to several of the most significant clusters.

The PCR contained 60 Vbeta and 13 Jbeta primers. Using immunoSEQ multiplex PCR, the repertoire was profiled, and TCRdb retains in-frame clones only, with some absent. The sample includes about 260,000 clones, 80% to 90% seen only once; the top ten take about 2%. Material for sequencing was PBMCs. The sequence was collected from a woman in her thirties or forties in good health and CMV-seropositive.

The chain's CDR3 is CASSLVSGRTDTQYF. Written as DNA, the CDR3 is TGTGCCAGCAGCTTAGTGTCAGGTCGCACAGATACGCAGTATTTT. The chain links TRBV7-2 to TRBJ2-3; D gene ambiguous. The CDR3 is 15 amino acids. V was pared by 1 base and J by 1 base, with 9 bases between. CDR1 and CDR2 (germline): SGHTA, FQGNSA. The variable domain in full, completed from reference TRBV7-2 and TRBJ2-3, reads GAGVSQSPSNKVTEKGKDVELRCDPISGHTALYWYRQSLGQGLEFLIYFQGNSAPDKSGLPSDRFSAERTGGSVSTLTIQRTQQEDSAVYLCASSLVSGRTDTQYFGPGTRLTVL.